One and the same sample provided the 12 T cell receptor beta chains below, sequenced in a study of T cell repertoires in cytomegalovirus infection. The antigens these receptors bind are not known. Each CDR3 protein gets one entry after TCRdb re-called the reads with MiXCR. The table includes roughly 60,000 distinct CDR3 sequences, more than 25% detected once. Source material: PBMCs, sequenced either directly or after in vitro stimulation (not recorded which). These TCRs come from a human donor in good health (CMV status not recorded). Some clones in this sample may be carry-over from other donors' samples.

The table lists this clonotype with a few counts. The rearrangement uses TRBV19 and TRBJ1-5; no clear D gene. Germline loops: CDR1 LNHDA, CDR2 SQIVND (reference sequence). The length of the CDR3 is 12 residues. With 3 bases removed from V and 6 bases from J, the gap between germline ends came to 6 bases. The DNA for the CDR3 is TGTGCCAGTAGTATGGTGGGTCAGCCCCAGCATTTT. It specifies CASSMVGQPQHF.

This clonotype was found a few times. V usage is TRBV5-4 and J usage is TRBJ1-1; D is undetermined. V lost 4 bases and J lost 3, with 16 bases in between. Germline lookup yields CDR1 SGHNT and CDR2 YYREEE (reference sequence). This CDR3 comprises 15 residues. The CDR3 loop is CASSQDTGRYTEAFF. DNA of the CDR3: TGTGCCAGCAGCCAAGATACCGGGAGGTACACTGAAGCTTTCTTT.

The rearrangement uses TRBV5-5 and TRBJ1-2; possible D gene TRBD1, 5 bases. V gave up 0 bases and J gave up 4 bases, with 10 bases separating them. The CDR3 contains 14 residues. Germline V CDR1 and CDR2: SGHKS, YYEKEE (reference sequence). This CDR3 is CASSLGQNAYGYTF. As DNA, the CDR3 is TGTGCCAGCAGCTTGGGACAGAACGCCTATGGCTACACCTTC.

The chain links TRBV10-3 to TRBJ2-7; perhaps TRBD1 as D (6 bases). This CDR3 is 13 amino acids long. Germline V gene lookup returns CDR1 ENHRY and CDR2 SYGVKD. V was cut by 10 bases and J by 7 bases, with 20 bases left in between. DNA for the CDR3: TGTGCCACCCGGGACACCCCGTCAGGGGAGCAGTACTTC. This codes for CATRDTPSGEQYF.

This clonotype was detected ten times or more. The chain has TRBV20-1 and TRBJ2-4; D ambiguous. Germline V gene data show CDR1 as DFQATT and CDR2 as SNEGSKA (reference sequence). Trimming pared 3 bases from V and 0 bases from J, leaving 12 bases between. The length of the CDR3 is 15 residues. The CDR3 loop is CSASVLTVAKNIQYF. CDR3 sequence (DNA): TGCAGTGCTAGCGTATTGACGGTAGCCAAAAACATTCAGTACTTC.

This clonotype was recorded many times. The CDR3 DNA is TGTGCCAGCAGCTTAGGGCAGCGCTACGAGCAGTACTTC. Translated, it gives CASSLGQRYEQYF. The rearrangement uses TRBV7-2 and TRBJ2-7, with D unclear. This CDR3 has 13 residues. Germline V CDR1 and CDR2: SGHTA, FQGNSA. The V and J ends lost 1 base and 3 bases respectively, with 7 bases between them.

This clonotype was recorded a few times. The rearrangement links TRBV6-1 to TRBJ1-2; 7 nucleotides line up with TRBD1. Germline trimming cut 7 bases from V and 5 bases from J; bases unmatched to any gene: 22. The CDR3 covers 18 residues. Germline V lookup: CDR1 MNHNS, CDR2 SASEGT. CDR3 amino acids: CASISTTGYGVLWYGYTF. CDR3 in DNA: TGTGCCAGCATTTCTACGACAGGGTACGGCGTGCTTTGGTATGGCTACACCTTC.

This sequence joins TRBV12-3 or TRBV12-4 and TRBJ1-5; D unresolved. V lost 3 bases and J lost 9, with 12 bases in between. CDR3 length equals 13 residues. The CDR3 nucleotides are TGTGCCAGCAGTTTTTGGGTAAACAGGCCCCAGCATTTT. Its protein is CASSFWVNRPQHF.

This clonotype was found a few times. V gene TRBV2 combines with J gene TRBJ2-7; 7 nucleotides match TRBD1. The junction had 2 bases not matched to a gene; V was cut back by 6 bases and J by 3 bases. The CDR3 totals 12 residues. From germline, CDR1 is SNHLY and CDR2 FYNNEI. The CDR3 DNA reads as TGTGCCAGCAGCGGGGACAGCTACGAGCAGTACTTC. Protein product: CASSGDSYEQYF.

CDR3 bases: TGCGCCAGCAGCTTGGGGTGGATATTGAACACTGAAGCTTTCTTT. Amino acids: CASSLGWILNTEAFF. The rearrangement links TRBV5-1 to TRBJ1-1, with D uncertain. Germline V CDR1 and CDR2: SGHRS, YFSETQ. Deletions cut 0 bases from V and 0 bases from J, with 9 bases between. This CDR3 region has 15 residues.

The chain has TRBV12-3 or TRBV12-4 and TRBJ2-1; 8 bases align to TRBD1. The trim removed 6 bases at V and 1 base at J, leaving 5 bases unmatched. The CDR3 has 15 amino acids. The CDR3 DNA reads TGTGCCAGCAGGCCAGACAGGGGATCCTACAATGAGCAGTTCTTC. It is translated as CASRPDRGSYNEQFF.

This clonotype was seen a few times. The CDR3 nucleotides are TGTGCCAGCAGCTCCTCACGGTGGGAGGCCAATCAGCCCCAGCATTTT. The encoded protein is CASSSSRWEANQPQHF. This sequence joins TRBV7-8 and TRBJ1-5; D unresolved. The V gene's germline CDR1 is SGHVS and CDR2 FQNEAQ. The CDR3 has 16 residues. The germline V and J ends were trimmed by 4 bases and 3 bases, with 16 bases remaining between them.